Below, 28 T cell receptor beta chains from the same sample are listed, as sequenced in a study of blood T cell repertoires in COVID-19. Here immunoSEQ multiplex PCR was the method, and the copy in TCRdb shows in-frame clones only, minus some. The table has about 100,000 clones, 91% seen once. Material: peripheral blood. These receptors were obtained from a man between 50 and 59 years old with acute or convalescent COVID-19.

This chain links TRBV5-6 with TRBJ1-5; TRBD1 is a possible D gene (5 bases). The V and J ends lost 3 bases and 4 bases respectively, with 14 bases between them. Germline CDR1 and CDR2: SGHDT and YYEEEE. CDR3 length: 15 residues. In DNA form, the CDR3 reads TGTGCCAGCAGCTCATGGGGACTTCGAAATCAGCCCCAGCATTTT. It specifies CASSSWGLRNQPQHF.

The rearrangement links TRBV24-1 to TRBJ1-2, with 10 bases lining up with TRBD1. The CDR3 has 13 residues. Losses at the gene ends were 4 bases for V and 8 bases for J; bases not matched to a gene: 3. CDR1 is KGHDR, CDR2 SFDVKD, per germline. The CDR3 sequence is CATSDGTGVGYTF. The CDR3 DNA reads TGTGCCACCAGTGACGGGACAGGGGTCGGCTACACCTTC.

This clone was seen just once. The rearrangement links TRBV7-9 to TRBJ2-3; 7 bases agree with TRBD1. Germline loops: CDR1 SEHNR, CDR2 FQNEAQ (reference sequence). There are 14 residues in the CDR3. The ends lost 3 bases at V and 2 bases at J; junction bases unmatched: 2. CDR3: CASSLGTVTDTQYF. The CDR3 coding sequence is TGTGCCAGCAGCTTGGGGACAGTCACAGATACGCAGTATTTT.

The chain couples TRBV14 to TRBJ1-1; no definite D call. CDR1 SGHDN and CDR2 FVKESK come from the germline V gene. The CDR3 is 13 amino acids. Trimming cost V 8 bases and J 4 bases, with 14 bases left between them. The CDR3 DNA is TGTGCCAGCGCTCTCGGGGTGGGCACTGAAGCTTTCTTT. This sequence encodes CASALGVGTEAFF.

V is TRBV5-6 and J is TRBJ2-2; TRBD1 is a possible D gene (6 bases). This CDR3 is built from 14 residues. The germline CDR1 and CDR2 sequences are SGHDT and YYEEEE. Trimming left V 2 bases short and J 7 bases short, with 12 bases between. The DNA of the CDR3 is TGTGCCAGCAGCTTTTTGGGGGCCGGCGGGGAGCTGTTTTTT. Translated, it gives CASSFLGAGGELFF.

CDR3 nucleotide sequence: TGTGCCAGCAGCCCGGGGGGGGTTCAGCCCCAGCATTTT. Translation gives CASSPGGVQPQHF. The chain uses TRBV5-8 and TRBJ1-5; weak D call: TRBD1 (5 bases). Germline V CDR1 and CDR2: SGHTS, YDEGEE. The germline V and J ends were trimmed by 4 bases and 6 bases, with 11 bases remaining between them. The CDR3 is 13 residues long.

V usage is TRBV20-1 and J usage is TRBJ2-1, with 8 bases matching TRBD2. CDR3 size: 16 residues. Losses at the gene ends were 4 bases for V and 4 bases for J; bases not matched to a gene: 12. Germline V lookup: CDR1 DFQATT, CDR2 SNEGSKA (reference sequence). CDR3 loop: CSAIDPRSGSYNEQFF. The CDR3 region has the DNA TGCAGTGCTATTGACCCACGGAGCGGGAGTTACAATGAGCAGTTCTTC.

The chain couples TRBV5-1 to TRBJ2-4; 8 bases are shared with TRBD2. The CDR3 length is 15 residues. Germline loops: CDR1 SGHRS, CDR2 YFSETQ. J lost 3 bases, V lost 2 bases, and 4 bases had no gene match. This chain's CDR3 is CASSFSAGGKNIQYF. The CDR3 nucleotides are TGCGCCAGCAGCTTCAGTGCGGGGGGCAAAAACATTCAGTACTTC.

The genes are TRBV10-2 and TRBJ2-7; the match to TRBD2 covers 10 bases. The germline V gene encodes CDR1 WSHSY and CDR2 SAAADI. V gave up 2 bases and J gave up 5 bases; unmatched junction bases: 6. The CDR3 is made up of 15 amino acids. CDR3: CASSEPSGGVNEQYF. DNA of the CDR3: TGCGCCAGCAGTGAGCCTAGCGGGGGAGTAAACGAGCAGTACTTC.

The gene calls are TRBV29-1 and TRBJ2-1; TRBD1 agrees at 7 bases. Trimming removed 2 bases from V and 7 bases from J; junction bases left unmatched: 11. Germline V gene data show CDR1 as SQVTM and CDR2 as ANQGSEA. The CDR3 length is 15 residues. CDR3 protein: CSVELGDRISNEQFF. CDR3 nucleotide sequence: TGCAGCGTTGAACTCGGGGACAGAATCTCGAATGAGCAGTTCTTC.

The CDR3 loop is CASTPGGLFNTEAFF. CDR3 coding DNA: TGTGCCAGCACCCCAGGGGGGTTGTTTAACACTGAAGCTTTCTTT. The chain combines TRBV19 with TRBJ1-1, with 7 bases aligning to TRBD1. V trimming: 9 bases; J trimming: 2 bases; junction bases outside the gene matches: 12. The V gene's germline CDR1 is LNHDA and CDR2 SQIVND (reference sequence). This CDR3 has 15 residues.

The V gene is TRBV15, the J gene TRBJ1-2, with 8 bases fitting TRBD1. Germline CDR1 and CDR2: LNHNV and YYDKDF (reference sequence). Trimming removed 1 base from V and 5 bases from J; junction bases left unmatched: 3. This CDR3 is 14 amino acids long. The chain's CDR3 is CATSRVDREYGYTF. CDR3 in DNA: TGTGCCACCAGCAGAGTGGACAGGGAGTATGGCTACACCTTC.

The chain links TRBV7-3 to TRBJ1-1; D remains ambiguous. V gave up 0 bases and J gave up 2 bases, with 16 bases separating them. CDR1 and CDR2 (germline): SGHTA, FQGTGA. The CDR3 totals 17 residues. The DNA for the CDR3 is TGTGCCAGCAGCTTAACAGCAATTGGACGGGGAAACACTGAAGCTTTCTTT. Its protein product is CASSLTAIGRGNTEAFF.

This chain links TRBV25-1 with TRBJ2-2, with D possibly TRBD1 on 5 matching bases. V lost 3 bases and J 2 bases, leaving 10 bases between the germline ends. Germline assignment: CDR1 MGHDK and CDR2 SYGVNS. This CDR3 has 15 residues. The CDR3, as DNA: TGTGCCAGCAGTGAGGTGGACACAAACACCGGGGAGCTGTTTTTT. The encoded protein is CASSEVDTNTGELFF.

Here the CDR3 DNA reads TGCGCCAGCAGTGGACCTCCTGACAGGGGCAACCTCGAAGCTTTCTTT. As protein: CASSGPPDRGNLEAFF. The V gene is TRBV10-1, the J gene TRBJ1-1; TRBD1 matches at 8 bases. This CDR3 is built from 16 residues. Germline V lookup: CDR1 WNHNN, CDR2 SYGVQD (reference sequence). Trimming cost V 4 bases and J 8 bases; bases outside gene matches: 15.

This clone came up a few times. V is TRBV18 and J is TRBJ2-7, with TRBD1 matching 7 bases. The CDR3 extends over 14 amino acids. The V gene's germline CDR1 is KGHSH and CDR2 LQKENI. The ends lost 3 bases at V and 3 bases at J; junction bases unmatched: 5. CDR3 residues: CASSPIRDSYEQYF. CDR3 nucleotide sequence: TGTGCCAGCTCACCGATCCGGGACAGCTACGAGCAGTACTTC.

This chain links TRBV27 with TRBJ1-1; D uncertain. V gave up 5 bases and J gave up 3 bases, with 22 bases separating them. This CDR3 has 17 amino acids. Germline CDR1 reads MNHEY; CDR2 reads SMNVEV (reference sequence). The CDR3 nucleotides read TGTGCCAGCAGTCTGGCCGGGGTACCGTCGATGGACACTGAAGCTTTCTTT. Translation gives CASSLAGVPSMDTEAFF.

The rearrangement joins TRBV20-1 to TRBJ1-1; D gene unclear. This CDR3 has 15 residues. With 3 bases removed from V and 0 bases from J, the gap between germline ends came to 14 bases. CDR1 is DFQATT, CDR2 SNEGSKA, per germline (reference sequence). CDR3 sequence: CSASGLRVLNTEAFF. CDR3 nucleotides: TGCAGTGCTAGTGGGTTGCGGGTACTGAACACTGAAGCTTTCTTT.

The V gene is TRBV6-1, the J gene TRBJ2-5; 8 positions agree with TRBD1. CDR1 and CDR2 (germline): MNHNS, SASEGT. The length of the CDR3 is 16 residues. The V and J ends lost 4 bases and 9 bases, in that order; junction bases with no gene match: 16. CDR3: CASSVPDRGPRFPQYF. The CDR3 nucleotides are TGTGCCAGCAGTGTACCCGACAGGGGCCCTCGGTTCCCCCAGTACTTC.

This clone was recorded once. The chain is built from TRBV12-3 or TRBV12-4 and TRBJ2-5; D may be TRBD2 (5 bases). Trimming removed 7 bases at V and 5 bases at J, with 11 bases between. This CDR3 has 12 residues. CDR3 loop: CASTRPGETQYF. CDR3 in DNA: TGTGCCAGCACCCGGCCGGGGGAGACCCAGTACTTC.

This chain joins TRBV3-1 (or the pseudogene TRBV3-2) and TRBJ1-4; 7 nucleotides match TRBD1. Looked up from germline, CDR1 is LGHDT and CDR2 is YNNKEL (reference sequence). This CDR3 contains 16 residues. With V trimmed by 4 bases and J by 5 bases, 10 bases remained unmatched. The CDR3: CASSPSLRGFNEKLFF. Written as DNA, the CDR3 is TGTGCCAGCAGCCCATCCCTCAGGGGGTTCAATGAAAAACTGTTTTTT.

The chain links TRBV19 to TRBJ2-7, with 10 positions matching TRBD1. This CDR3 is 14 amino acids long. Losses at the gene ends were 8 bases for V and 3 bases for J; bases not matched to a gene: 7. CDR1 is LNHDA and CDR2 is SQIVND in the germline V gene (reference sequence). CDR3: CASGVRTGGYEQYF. Here the CDR3 DNA reads TGTGCCAGTGGAGTAAGGACAGGGGGCTACGAGCAGTACTTC.

The chain couples TRBV20-1 to TRBJ2-1; D gene ambiguous. Per the germline V gene, CDR1 is DFQATT and CDR2 is SNEGSKA (reference sequence). V lost 3 bases and J 0 bases, leaving 9 bases between the germline ends. The length of the CDR3 is 14 residues. CDR3 DNA sequence: TGCAGTGCTAGTCGGGTGGACTCCTACAATGAGCAGTTCTTC. This sequence encodes CSASRVDSYNEQFF.

This clone was seen only once. The V gene is TRBV6-6, the J gene TRBJ1-1; D remains ambiguous. The germline gives CDR1 MNHNY, CDR2 SVGAGI (reference sequence). Trimming removed 0 bases at V and 0 bases at J, with 5 bases between. CDR3 length equals 14 residues. In DNA, the CDR3 is TGTGCCAGCAGTTACTCGAGTCTGAACACTGAAGCTTTCTTT. Protein: CASSYSSLNTEAFF.

This clone is a singleton in its sample. This chain connects TRBV5-1 to TRBJ2-7; TRBD1 agrees at 9 bases. The CDR3 sequence is 14 residues long. V trimming: 4 bases; J trimming: 4 bases; junction bases outside the gene matches: 6. Germline V gene data show CDR1 as SGHRS and CDR2 as YFSETQ. The CDR3, as DNA: TGCGCCAGCAGCCGTGGGACAGGGAGATACGAGCAGTACTTC. Residues: CASSRGTGRYEQYF.

The genes are TRBV4-2 and TRBJ1-4; 7 bases fit TRBD1. Germline V gene sequence: CDR1 LGHNA, CDR2 YNFKEQ. This CDR3 has 19 amino acids. After removal of 4 bases from V and 6 bases from J, the junction contained 20 bases not matched to a gene. The CDR3 DNA reads TGTGCCAGCAGCCGACCCGGGACAGACCTGGGGTTACGGGATGAAAAACTGTTTTTT. It specifies CASSRPGTDLGLRDEKLFF.

V is TRBV21-1 and J is TRBJ2-7; TRBD1 was called by the table and not checked on the DNA. TRBV21-1 is recorded as a pseudogene. The CDR3 is 13 residues long. In nucleotides, the CDR3 is TGTGCCAGCGGGGGACAGGCCCCCTACGAGCAGTACTTC. This sequence encodes CASGGQAPYEQYF.

The chain links TRBV6-5 to TRBJ1-4; D is perhaps TRBD1 (6 bases). The V end was cut by 4 bases, the J end by 8 bases, with 14 bases between. Per germline, CDR1 MNHEY and CDR2 SVGAGI. The CDR3 has 14 residues. The CDR3, as DNA: TGTGCCAGCAGTTCCTTTGGGGGGGCGGAAAAACTGTTTTTT. Its translation is CASSSFGGAEKLFF.